This TCR beta chain was identified in a study of blood T cell repertoires in COVID-19. Study summary: COVID-19 samples collected from the United States, Italy and Spain covered acute and convalescent phases. T cells, B-cell-depleted T cells, or PBMCs supplied cDNA or gDNA.

The CDR3 loop spans 14 amino acids. Per the germline V gene, CDR1 is SGHDT and CDR2 is YYEEEE. Trimming stripped 1 base from V and 7 bases from J, with 12 bases between. In the authors' methods: Researchers report that nucleated cell counts were estimated from reference gene primer amplification. The assay was immunoSEQ multiplex PCR, and TCRdb's table has in-frame clones only and misses some. V, J and clone size are taken as reported in that table, and D and trimming were inferred from the DNA itself. The sample lists around 99,000 clones, roughly 88% occurring once. The sequence came from a woman older than 75 with active or convalescent COVID-19. The specimen sequenced was peripheral blood. The chain carries TRBV5-6 and TRBJ2-1; TRBD1 is a possible D gene (6 bases). The CDR3 here is CASSLTGIKNEQFF. The CDR3 DNA sequence: TGTGCCAGCAGCTTGACAGGGATCAAGAATGAGCAGTTCTTC.